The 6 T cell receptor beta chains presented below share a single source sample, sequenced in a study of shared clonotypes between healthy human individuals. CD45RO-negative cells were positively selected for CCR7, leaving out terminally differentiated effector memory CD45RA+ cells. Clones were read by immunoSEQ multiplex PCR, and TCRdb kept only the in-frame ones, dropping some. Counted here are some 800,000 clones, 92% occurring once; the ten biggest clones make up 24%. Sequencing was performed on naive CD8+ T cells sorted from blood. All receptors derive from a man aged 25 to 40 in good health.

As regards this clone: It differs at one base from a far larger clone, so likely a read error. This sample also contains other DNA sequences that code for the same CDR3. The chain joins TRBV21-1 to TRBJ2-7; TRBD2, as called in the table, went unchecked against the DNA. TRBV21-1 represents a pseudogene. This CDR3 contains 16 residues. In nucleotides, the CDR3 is TGTGCCAGCAGAAGAAGAGCTAACGGAGCTGCTTACGAGCAGTACTTC. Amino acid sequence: CASRRRANGAAYEQYF.

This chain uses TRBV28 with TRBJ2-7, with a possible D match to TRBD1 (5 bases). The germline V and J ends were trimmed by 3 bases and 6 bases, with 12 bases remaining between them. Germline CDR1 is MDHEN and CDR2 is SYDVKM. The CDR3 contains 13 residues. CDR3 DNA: TGTGCCAGCAGTTTCGGTCCCAGGGTCGAGCAGTACTTC. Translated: CASSFGPRVEQYF.

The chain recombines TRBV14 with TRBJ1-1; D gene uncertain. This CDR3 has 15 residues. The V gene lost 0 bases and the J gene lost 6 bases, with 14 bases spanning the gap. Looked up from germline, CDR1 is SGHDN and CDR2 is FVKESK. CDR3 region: CASSQDPEPVPEAFF. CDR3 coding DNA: TGTGCCAGCAGCCAAGATCCCGAACCGGTCCCTGAAGCTTTCTTT.

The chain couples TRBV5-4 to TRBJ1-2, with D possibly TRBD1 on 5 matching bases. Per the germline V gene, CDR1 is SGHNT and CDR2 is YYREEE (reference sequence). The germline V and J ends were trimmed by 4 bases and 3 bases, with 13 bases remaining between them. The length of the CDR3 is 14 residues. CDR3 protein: CASSPRREDYGYTF. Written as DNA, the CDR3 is TGTGCCAGCAGCCCTCGCAGGGAAGACTATGGCTACACCTTC. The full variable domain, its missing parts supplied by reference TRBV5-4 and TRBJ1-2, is ETGVTQSPTHLIKTRGQQVTLRCSSQSGHNTVSWYQQALGQGPQFIFQYYREEENGRGNFPPRFSGLQFPNYSSELNVNALELDDSALYLCASSPRREDYGYTFGSGTRLTVV.

The CDR3 reads CASSSSLGTGNQPQHF. CDR3 nucleotide sequence: TGTGCCAGCAGTTCCTCGCTCGGGACAGGGAATCAGCCCCAGCATTTT. This chain links TRBV27 with TRBJ1-5, with 9 bases identical to TRBD1. CDR1 and CDR2 from the germline V gene are MNHEY and SMNVEV (reference sequence). V shed 4 bases and J 4 bases; nucleotides not matched to a gene: 8. The length of the CDR3 is 16 residues.

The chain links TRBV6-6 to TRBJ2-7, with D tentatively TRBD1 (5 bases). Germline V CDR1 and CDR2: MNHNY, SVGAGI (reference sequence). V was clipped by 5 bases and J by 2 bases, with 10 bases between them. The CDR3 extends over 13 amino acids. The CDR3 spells CASSIVGAYEQYF. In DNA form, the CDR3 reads TGTGCCAGCAGTATCGTAGGGGCCTACGAGCAGTACTTC.